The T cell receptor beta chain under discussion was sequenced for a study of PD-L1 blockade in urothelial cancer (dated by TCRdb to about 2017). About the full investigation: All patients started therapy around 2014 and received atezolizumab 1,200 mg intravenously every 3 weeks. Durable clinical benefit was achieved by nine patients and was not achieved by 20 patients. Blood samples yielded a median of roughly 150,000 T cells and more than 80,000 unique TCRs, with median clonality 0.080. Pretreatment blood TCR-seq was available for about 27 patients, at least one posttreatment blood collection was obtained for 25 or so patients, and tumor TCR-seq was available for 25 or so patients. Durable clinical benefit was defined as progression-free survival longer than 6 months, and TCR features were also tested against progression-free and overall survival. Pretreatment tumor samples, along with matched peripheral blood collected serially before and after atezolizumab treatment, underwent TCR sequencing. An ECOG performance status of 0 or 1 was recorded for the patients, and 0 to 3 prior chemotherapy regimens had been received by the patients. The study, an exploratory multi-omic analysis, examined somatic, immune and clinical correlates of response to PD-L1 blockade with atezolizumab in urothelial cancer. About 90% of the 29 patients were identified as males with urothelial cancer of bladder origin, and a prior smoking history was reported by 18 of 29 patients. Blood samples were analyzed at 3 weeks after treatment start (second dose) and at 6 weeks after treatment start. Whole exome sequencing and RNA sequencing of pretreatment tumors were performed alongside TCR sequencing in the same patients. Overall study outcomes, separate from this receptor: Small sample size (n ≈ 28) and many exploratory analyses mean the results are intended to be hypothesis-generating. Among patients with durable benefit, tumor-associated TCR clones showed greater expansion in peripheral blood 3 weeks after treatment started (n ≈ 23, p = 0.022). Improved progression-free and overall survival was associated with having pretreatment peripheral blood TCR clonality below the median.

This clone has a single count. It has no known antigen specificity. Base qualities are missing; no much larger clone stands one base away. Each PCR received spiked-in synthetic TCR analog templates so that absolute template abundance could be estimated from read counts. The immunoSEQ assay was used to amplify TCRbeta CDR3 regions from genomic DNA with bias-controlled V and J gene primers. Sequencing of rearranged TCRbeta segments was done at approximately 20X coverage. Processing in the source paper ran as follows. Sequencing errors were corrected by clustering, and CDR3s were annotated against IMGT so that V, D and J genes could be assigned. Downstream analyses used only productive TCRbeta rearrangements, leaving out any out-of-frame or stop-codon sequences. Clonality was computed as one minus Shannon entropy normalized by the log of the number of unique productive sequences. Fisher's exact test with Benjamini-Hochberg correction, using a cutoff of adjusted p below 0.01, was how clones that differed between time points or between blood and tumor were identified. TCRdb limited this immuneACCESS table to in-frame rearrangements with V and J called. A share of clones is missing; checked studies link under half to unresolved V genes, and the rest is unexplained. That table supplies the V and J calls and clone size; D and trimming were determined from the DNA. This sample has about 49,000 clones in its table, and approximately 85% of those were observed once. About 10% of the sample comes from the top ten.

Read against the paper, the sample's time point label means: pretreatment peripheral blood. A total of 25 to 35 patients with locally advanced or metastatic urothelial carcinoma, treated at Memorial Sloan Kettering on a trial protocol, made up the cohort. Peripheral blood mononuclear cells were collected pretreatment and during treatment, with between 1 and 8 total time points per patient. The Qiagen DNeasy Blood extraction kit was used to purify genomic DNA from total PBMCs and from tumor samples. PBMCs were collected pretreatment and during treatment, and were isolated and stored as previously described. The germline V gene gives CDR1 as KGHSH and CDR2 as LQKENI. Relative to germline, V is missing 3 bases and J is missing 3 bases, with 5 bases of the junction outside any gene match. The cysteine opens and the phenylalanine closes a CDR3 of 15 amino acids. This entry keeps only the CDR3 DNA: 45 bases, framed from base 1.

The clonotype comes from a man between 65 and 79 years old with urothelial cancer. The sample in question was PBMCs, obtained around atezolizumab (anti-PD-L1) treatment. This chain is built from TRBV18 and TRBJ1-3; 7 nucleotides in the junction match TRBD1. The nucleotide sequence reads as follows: TGTGCCAGCTCACCCGGGACAGAGGGTGGAAACACCATATATTTT. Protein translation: CASSPGTEGGNTIYF. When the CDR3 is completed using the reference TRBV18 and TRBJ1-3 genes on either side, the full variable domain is NAGVMQNPRHLVRRRGQEARLRCSPMKGHSHVYWYRQLPEEGLKFMVYLQKENIIDESGMPKERFSAEFPKEGPSILRIQQVVRGDSAAYFCASSPGTEGGNTIYFGEGSWLTVV.